This TCR beta chain originates from a study of vaccination and CD4 T cells after COVID-19 (dated by TCRdb to between 2020 and 2023). As for the study more broadly: Every convalescent patient had a positive nasal swab PCR test for SARS-CoV-2, with mild disease in nine patients and severe disease in one. Overlapping spike peptide pools from SARS-CoV-2 and from the common cold coronaviruses HCoV-NL63, HCoV-OC43 and HCoV-229E were used as culture stimuli. Post-COVID blood samples were collected from convalescent patients a median of around 100 days after diagnosis, with a range of roughly 30 to 161 days. Participants received two doses of either the Pfizer-BioNTech BNT162b2 vaccine (n=8) or the Moderna mRNA-1273 vaccine (n=2). Control cultures used a CEFX viral epitope pool as positive control, an HIV-1 Nef peptide pool as negative control, or no peptide. Post-vaccine blood samples were collected a median of approximately 72 days after the second vaccine dose, ranging from about 12 to 241 days. In ten to eleven COVID-19 convalescent patients and a few infection-naive healthy vaccine recipients, researchers compared the spike-specific CD4+ TCR repertoire from before mRNA vaccination with the repertoire from after. In the convalescent cohort there were six males and four females, among whom were two Hispanic individuals, seven Caucasians, two Asians and one multiracial person. Study-level results and caveats: The median number of SARS-CoV-2-reactive clonotypes rose from 20 to 25 after infection to 38 after vaccination, but the change was not significant. In convalescent patients, a median 86.3% of post-vaccine SARS-CoV-2-reactive clones were detected only after vaccination, and vaccine-specific priming was suggested by this finding. The number of convalescent patients in the study was relatively small, and the study did not examine early timepoints following natural infection. In convalescent patients, nearly all vaccine-specific clones (304 of 307) were found to be mono-reactive for SARS-CoV-2 spike rather than cross-reactive with common cold coronaviruses.

The sample's treatment or condition label, in plain terms: roughly 11-day PBMC culture with coronavirus spike peptide pools or control peptides (ViraFEST assay). The ViraFEST assay, used in the study, expanded antigen-specific T cells with peptide pools and then identified the expanded clonotypes through TCR sequencing. The convalescent patients' positive SARS-CoV-2 PCR tests fell between March and December 2020, which was before the Alpha, Beta and Delta variants emerged in the United States. PBMCs were cultured at approximately 2.1 million per well in IMDM supplemented with roughly 5% human AB serum and 9.5 to 10 IU/ml IL-2, with 9.5 to 10 ug/ml peptide pools added. On days 3 and 7, half of the culture medium was replaced with fresh IL-2-containing medium. CD4+ T cells were isolated after 10 days of culture through negative selection using the EasySep CD4+ T cell isolation kit. PBMCs were separated from whole blood using Ficoll-Paque Plus gradient centrifugation and then either used fresh or cryopreserved at -140C. Culture conditions were generally each tested in triplicate wells.

About this clonotype itself: This clone's antigen is unknown. Base-call qualities are not available, and no considerably larger clone is one nucleotide away.

The library relied on PCR. At the Johns Hopkins FTIC core, DNA from the cultured CD4+ T cells underwent TCR sequencing with the Oncomine TCR Beta short-read assay. The QIAamp micro DNA kit was used to extract genomic DNA from the cultured CD4+ T cells. Oncomine TCR Beta libraries from cultured CD4+ T cells were pooled with unique dual indexes and sequenced on an Illumina iSeq 100. Processing in the source paper ran as follows. Non-productive sequences were removed, and CDR3s not starting with C, not ending with F or W, or shorter than 7 amino acids were discarded. The MANAFEST web application identified antigen-specific clonotypes by comparing peptide-stimulated wells against reference wells and other culture wells. For a clone to be called positive, the clone needed an FDR below 0.05, an odds ratio above 5, and a productive frequency above 0.1% in at least two of three replicate wells. Clonotypes that were significantly expanded in both SARS-CoV-2 spike wells and at least one common cold coronavirus spike condition were defined as cross-reactive. Similarity between CDR3 sequences was evaluated in R version 3.6.1 using Levenshtein distances (stringdist) and unrooted phylogenetic trees (ape). Starting from the raw public reads, TCRdb applied fastp trimming at Q25, assembled clones with MiXCR and retained in-frame beta chains. Every entry covers one CDR3 protein and lists the most common genes and DNA from its rows. Clone size and V and J calls follow TCRdb, not the original study. Within this sample are about 25,000 distinct CDR3 sequences, with about 52% of them counted one time only. The leading ten clones occupy 6.1% of the sample.

Material for sequencing was CD4+ T cells from blood, cultured in vitro. The sequence was obtained from a human donor who had recovered from COVID-19.

The DNA sequence follows: TGTGCCAGCAATCCAGGGTTGAATGAGCAGTTCTTC. This codes for CASNPGLNEQFF. This receptor chain uses TRBV12-3 or TRBV12-4 and TRBJ2-1, with TRBD1 tentatively as D gene (5 bases match). V was cut back by 7 bases and J by 7 bases, leaving a gap of 11 bases between them. Counted from cysteine to phenylalanine, this CDR3 has 12 amino acids. Left in the record is the CDR3 DNA by itself, 36 bases read in frame from the first base.